These 5 T cell receptor beta chains were all obtained from the same sample, sequenced in a study of shared clonotypes between healthy human individuals. Repertoires were generated with immunoSEQ multiplex PCR, while TCRdb's copy carries only in-frame clones and drops some. The sample has around 240,000 clones, about 69% seen once. What was sequenced was memory CD4+ T cells sorted from blood. Subset in this sample: CD45RA-negative fraction. The source is a man aged 30 to 39 in good health.

Comments on this clone: The same CDR3 can be traced to other DNA sequences in this sample. The DNA for the CDR3 is TGTGCCAGCTCACCGGGCTCGGAAGAGACCCAGTACTTC. Its translation is CASSPGSEETQYF. The chain has TRBV18 and TRBJ2-5; D gene unclear. Trimming removed 3 bases from V and 3 bases from J, with 8 bases in between. Germline V gives CDR1 KGHSH, CDR2 LQKENI. The CDR3 covers 13 residues.

This clone was found once. The gene calls are TRBV7-2 and TRBJ1-2; D remains unclear. The CDR3 spans 12 residues. The germline V and J ends were trimmed by 5 bases and 9 bases, with 13 bases remaining between them. Germline assignment: CDR1 SGHTA and CDR2 FQGNSA. CDR3 amino acids: CASSTWSGSYTF. DNA of the CDR3: TGTGCCAGCAGCACATGGTCGGGGAGCTACACCTTC.

The chain employs TRBV11-3 and TRBJ2-2; D unresolved. Between the trimmed V and J ends, which lost 5 bases and 5 bases, there was a span of 18 bases. Looked up from germline, CDR1 is SGHNT and CDR2 is YENEEA. There are 16 residues in the CDR3. CDR3 in amino acids: CASSRTAQTITGELFF. The CDR3 coding sequence is TGTGCCAGCAGCCGTACAGCCCAGACCATTACCGGGGAGCTGTTTTTT.

This chain joins TRBV15 and TRBJ1-5; D possibly corresponds to TRBD1 (6 bases). Germline CDR1 is LNHNV and CDR2 is YYDKDF (reference sequence). With 1 base removed from V and 7 bases from J, the gap between germline ends came to 17 bases. The CDR3 covers 16 residues. The CDR3 region is CATSRVGGQSEQPQHF. In nucleotides, the CDR3 is TGTGCCACCAGCAGAGTGGGGGGCCAATCTGAGCAGCCCCAGCATTTT.

The table lists this clone with a count of one. The chain has TRBV30 and TRBJ2-7, with D tentatively TRBD1 or TRBD2 (5 bases each). Germline loops: CDR1 GTSNPN, CDR2 SVGIG (reference sequence). Trimming cost V 2 bases and J 7 bases, with 15 bases left between them. The CDR3 totals 13 residues. The chain's CDR3 is CAWSQQGGGEQYF. CDR3 sequence (DNA): TGTGCCTGGAGTCAGCAGGGTGGCGGGGAGCAGTACTTC. Supplemented by reference TRBV30 and TRBJ2-7, the full variable domain reads SQTIHQWPATLVQPVGSPLSLECTVEGTSNPNLYWYRQAAGRGLQLLFYSVGIGQISSEVPQNLSASRPQDRQFILSSKKLLLSDSGFYLCAWSQQGGGEQYFGPGTRLTVT.